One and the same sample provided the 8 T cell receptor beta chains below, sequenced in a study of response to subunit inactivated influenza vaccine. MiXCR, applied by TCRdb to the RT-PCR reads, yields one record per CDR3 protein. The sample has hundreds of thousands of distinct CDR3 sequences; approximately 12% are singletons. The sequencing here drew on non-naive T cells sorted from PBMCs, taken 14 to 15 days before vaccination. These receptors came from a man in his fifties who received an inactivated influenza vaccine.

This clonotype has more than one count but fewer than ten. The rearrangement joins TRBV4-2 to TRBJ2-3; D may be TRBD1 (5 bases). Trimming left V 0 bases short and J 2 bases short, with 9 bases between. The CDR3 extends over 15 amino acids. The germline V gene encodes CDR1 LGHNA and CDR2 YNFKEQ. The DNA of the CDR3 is TGTGCCAGCAGCCAAGATCTGGACAACACAGATACGCAGTATTTT. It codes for CASSQDLDNTDTQYF.

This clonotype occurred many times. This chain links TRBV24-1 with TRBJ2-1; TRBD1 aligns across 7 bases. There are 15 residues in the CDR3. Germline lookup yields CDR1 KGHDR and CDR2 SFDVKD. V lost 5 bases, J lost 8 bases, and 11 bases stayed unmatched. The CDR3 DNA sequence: TGTGCCACCAGTGCCTCGGACAGGTCTGAGGATGAGCAGTTCTTC. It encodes CATSASDRSEDEQFF.

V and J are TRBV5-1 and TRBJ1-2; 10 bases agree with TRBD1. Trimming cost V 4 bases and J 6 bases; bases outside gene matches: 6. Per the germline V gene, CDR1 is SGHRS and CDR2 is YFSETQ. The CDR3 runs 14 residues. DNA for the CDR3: TGCGCCAGCAGCCCCGGGACAGGGGTTCATGGCTACACCTTC. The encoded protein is CASSPGTGVHGYTF.

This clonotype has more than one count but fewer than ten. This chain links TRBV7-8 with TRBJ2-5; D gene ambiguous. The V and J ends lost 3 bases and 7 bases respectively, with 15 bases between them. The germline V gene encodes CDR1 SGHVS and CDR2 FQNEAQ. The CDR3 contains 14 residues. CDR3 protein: CASSFHVTIVTQYF. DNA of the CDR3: TGTGCCAGCAGCTTTCACGTTACTATCGTGACCCAGTACTTC.

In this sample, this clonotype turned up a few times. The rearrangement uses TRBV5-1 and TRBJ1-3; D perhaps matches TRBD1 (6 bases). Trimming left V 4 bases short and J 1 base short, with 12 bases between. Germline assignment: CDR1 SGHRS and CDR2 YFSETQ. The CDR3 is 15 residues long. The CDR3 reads CASSLADSSGNTIYF. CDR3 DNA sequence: TGCGCCAGCAGCCTCGCGGACAGTTCTGGAAACACCATATATTTT.

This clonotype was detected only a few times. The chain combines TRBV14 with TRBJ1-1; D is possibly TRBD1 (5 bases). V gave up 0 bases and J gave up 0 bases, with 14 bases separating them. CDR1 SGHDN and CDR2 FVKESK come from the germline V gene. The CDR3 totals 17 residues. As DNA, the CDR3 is TGTGCCAGCAGCCAAGAATTCGGGGTAGGGGTGAACACTGAAGCTTTCTTT. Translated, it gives CASSQEFGVGVNTEAFF.

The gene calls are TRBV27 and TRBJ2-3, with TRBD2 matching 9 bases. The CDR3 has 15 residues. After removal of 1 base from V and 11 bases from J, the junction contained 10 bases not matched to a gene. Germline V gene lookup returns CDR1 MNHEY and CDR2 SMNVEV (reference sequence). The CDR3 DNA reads TGTGCCAGCAGTTTATGGGAGGCCCCGCGGGAGGGGCAGTATTTT. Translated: CASSLWEAPREGQYF.

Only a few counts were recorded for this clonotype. The CDR3 protein is CASSYDSTGNTIYF. The CDR3 coding sequence is TGCGCCAGCAGTTATGACAGTACTGGAAACACCATATATTTT. This chain uses TRBV5-1 with TRBJ1-3; D is possibly TRBD1 (5 bases). This CDR3 region has 14 residues. The V and J ends lost 5 bases and 2 bases respectively, with 11 bases between them. Germline V gene lookup returns CDR1 SGHRS and CDR2 YFSETQ. Variable domain in full (rest from reference TRBV5-1 and TRBJ1-3): KAGVTQTPRYLIKTRGQQVTLSCSPISGHRSVSWYQQTPGQGLQFLFEYFSETQRNKGNFPGRFSGRQFSNSRSEMNVSTLELGDSALYLCASSYDSTGNTIYFGEGSWLTVV.